The T cell receptor beta chain described here comes from a study of response to subunit inactivated influenza vaccine. Study-level points and caveats: Authors suggested few new T cells are recruited by each seasonal influenza vaccination.

TCRdb ran MiXCR on the RT-PCR reads and lists one entry per CDR3 protein. The sample records 450,000 to 600,000 distinct CDR3 sequences, more than 15% being singletons. This clonotype was observed a handful of times. Its antigen is undetermined. The receptor was isolated from a man between 50 and 70 years old who received an inactivated influenza vaccine. Sequences were derived from CD4+ T cells sorted from PBMCs, sampled around 25 months after vaccination.

The CDR3 spells CSALSHKIDTYEQYF. CDR3 nucleotide sequence: TGCAGTGCCCTTAGTCATAAGATAGACACCTACGAGCAGTACTTC. The rearrangement links TRBV20-1 to TRBJ2-7; D is undetermined. V lost 6 bases and J 2 bases, leaving 20 bases between the germline ends. This CDR3 is 15 amino acids long. Germline CDR1 reads DFQATT; CDR2 reads SNEGSKA (reference sequence).